One sample yielded the 3 T cell receptor beta chains listed below, sequenced in a study of blood T cell repertoires in COVID-19. Sequenced by immunoSEQ multiplex PCR; TCRdb stores in-frame clones only, minus some. This sample has fewer than 350,000 clones, with 80% to 90% found just once. Sequencing input: peripheral blood. These receptors came from a woman younger than 45 with COVID-19, enrolled during active disease.

The rearrangement joins TRBV10-3 to TRBJ2-7, with D possibly being TRBD2 (5 bases). V was clipped by 0 bases and J by 4 bases, with 7 bases between them. The CDR3 is made up of 13 amino acids. CDR1 and CDR2 (germline): ENHRY, SYGVKD. CDR3 sequence reads: CAISESGVYEQYF. CDR3 sequence (DNA): TGTGCCATCAGTGAGTCCGGGGTATACGAGCAGTACTTC.

Here the CDR3 DNA reads TGTGCCAGCAGCAACCTACCTGACTACGAGCAGTACTTC. This codes for CASSNLPDYEQYF. The V call is TRBV14, the J call TRBJ2-7; no clear D. The CDR3 is 13 residues long. V gave up 5 bases and J gave up 3 bases, with 11 bases separating them. The germline V gene has CDR1 SGHDN and CDR2 FVKESK.

J is TRBJ2-5 and V is TRBV14, with 8 bases matching TRBD2. This CDR3 is built from 17 residues. CDR1 and CDR2 from the germline V gene are SGHDN and FVKESK. The J segment lost 1 base and the V segment lost 2 bases, leaving 9 bases of the junction unmatched. The chain's CDR3 is CASSQLLAGLSQETQYF. The CDR3 nucleotides are TGTGCCAGCAGCCAATTATTAGCGGGGTTGTCCCAAGAGACCCAGTACTTC.